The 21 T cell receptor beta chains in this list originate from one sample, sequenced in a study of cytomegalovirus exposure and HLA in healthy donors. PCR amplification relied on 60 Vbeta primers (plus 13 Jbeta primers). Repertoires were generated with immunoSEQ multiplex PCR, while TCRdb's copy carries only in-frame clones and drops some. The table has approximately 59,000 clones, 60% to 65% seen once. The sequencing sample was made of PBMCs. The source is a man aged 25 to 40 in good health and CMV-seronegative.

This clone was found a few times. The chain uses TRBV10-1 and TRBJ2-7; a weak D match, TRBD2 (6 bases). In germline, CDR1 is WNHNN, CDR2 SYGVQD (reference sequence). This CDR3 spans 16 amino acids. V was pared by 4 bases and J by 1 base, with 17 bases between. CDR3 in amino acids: CASSVYIGGWSYEQYF. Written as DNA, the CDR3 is TGCGCCAGCAGTGTATATATCGGGGGTTGGTCCTACGAGCAGTACTTC.

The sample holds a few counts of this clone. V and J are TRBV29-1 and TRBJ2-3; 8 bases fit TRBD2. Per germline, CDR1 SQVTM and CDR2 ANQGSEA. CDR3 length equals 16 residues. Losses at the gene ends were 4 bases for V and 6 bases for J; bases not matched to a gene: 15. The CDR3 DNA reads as TGCAGCGTTGCGCCGGGAGGGCCCGAGAGGGGTGATACGCAGTATTTT. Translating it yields CSVAPGGPERGDTQYF.

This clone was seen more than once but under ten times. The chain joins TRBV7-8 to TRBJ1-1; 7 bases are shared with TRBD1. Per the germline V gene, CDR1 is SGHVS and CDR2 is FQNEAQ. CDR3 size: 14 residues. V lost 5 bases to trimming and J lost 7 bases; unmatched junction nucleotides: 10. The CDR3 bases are TGTGCCAGCAGCCGCCAACAGGGGTTCGGTGAAGCTTTCTTT. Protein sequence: CASSRQQGFGEAFF.

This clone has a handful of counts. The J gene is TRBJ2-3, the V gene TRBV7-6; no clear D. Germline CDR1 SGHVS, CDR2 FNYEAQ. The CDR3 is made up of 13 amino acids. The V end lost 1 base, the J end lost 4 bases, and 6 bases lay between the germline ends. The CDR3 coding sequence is TGTGCCAGCAGCTTAGGAGTAGCAGATACGCAGTATTTT. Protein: CASSLGVADTQYF.

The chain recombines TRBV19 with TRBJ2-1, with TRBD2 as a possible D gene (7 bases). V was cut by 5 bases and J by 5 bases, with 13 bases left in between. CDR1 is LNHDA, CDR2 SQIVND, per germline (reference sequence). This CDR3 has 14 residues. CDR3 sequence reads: CASSPRGRHNEQFF. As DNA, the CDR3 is TGTGCCAGTAGTCCGCGGGGGCGGCACAATGAGCAGTTCTTC.

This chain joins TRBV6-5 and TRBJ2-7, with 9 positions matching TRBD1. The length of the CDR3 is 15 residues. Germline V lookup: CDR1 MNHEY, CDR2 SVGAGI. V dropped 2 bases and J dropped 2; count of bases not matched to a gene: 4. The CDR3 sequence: CASSYGTGRPYEQYF. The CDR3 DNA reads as TGTGCCAGCAGTTACGGGACAGGGAGGCCCTACGAGCAGTACTTC.

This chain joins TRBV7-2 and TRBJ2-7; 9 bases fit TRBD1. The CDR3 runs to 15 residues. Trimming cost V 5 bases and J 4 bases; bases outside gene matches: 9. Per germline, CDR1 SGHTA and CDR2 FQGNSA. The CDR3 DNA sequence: TGTGCCAGCAGCCCCGGGGGACAGGGTAGATACGAGCAGTACTTC. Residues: CASSPGGQGRYEQYF. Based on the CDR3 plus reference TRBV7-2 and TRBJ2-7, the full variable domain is GAGVSQSPSNKVTEKGKDVELRCDPISGHTALYWYRQSLGQGLEFLIYFQGNSAPDKSGLPSDRFSAERTGGSVSTLTIQRTQQEDSAVYLCASSPGGQGRYEQYFGPGTRLTVT.

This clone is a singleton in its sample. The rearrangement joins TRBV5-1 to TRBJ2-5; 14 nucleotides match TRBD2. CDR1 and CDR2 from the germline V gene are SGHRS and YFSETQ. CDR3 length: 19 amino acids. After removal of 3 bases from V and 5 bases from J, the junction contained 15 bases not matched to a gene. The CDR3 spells CASSSTTGTSGGAGETQYF. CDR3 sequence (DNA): TGCGCCAGCAGCTCAACTACCGGGACTAGCGGGGGAGCAGGGGAGACCCAGTACTTC.

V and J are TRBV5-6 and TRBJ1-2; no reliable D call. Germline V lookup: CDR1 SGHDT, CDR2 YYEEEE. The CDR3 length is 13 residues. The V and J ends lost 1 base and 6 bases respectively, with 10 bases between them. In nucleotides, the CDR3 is TGTGCCAGCAGCTTGTGGCGGCGGGATGGCTACACCTTC. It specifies CASSLWRRDGYTF.

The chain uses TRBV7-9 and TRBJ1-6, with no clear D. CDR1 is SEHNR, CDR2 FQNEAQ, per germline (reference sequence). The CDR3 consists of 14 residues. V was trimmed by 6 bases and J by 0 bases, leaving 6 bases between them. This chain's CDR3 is CASRESSYNSPLHF. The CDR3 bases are TGTGCCAGCAGAGAGAGCTCCTATAATTCACCCCTCCACTTT.

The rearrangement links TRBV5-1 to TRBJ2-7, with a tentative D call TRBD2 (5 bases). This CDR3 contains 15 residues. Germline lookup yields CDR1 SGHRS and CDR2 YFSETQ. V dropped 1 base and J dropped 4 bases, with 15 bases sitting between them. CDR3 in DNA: TGCGCCAGCAGCTTGACGCCGGGGAGAATTTACGAGCAGTACTTC. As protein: CASSLTPGRIYEQYF.

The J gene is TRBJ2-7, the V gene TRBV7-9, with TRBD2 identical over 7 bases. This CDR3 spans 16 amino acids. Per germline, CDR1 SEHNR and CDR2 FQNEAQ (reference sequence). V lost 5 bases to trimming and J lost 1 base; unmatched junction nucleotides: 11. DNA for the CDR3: TGTGCCAGCAGCCCACGGAGGTCGGGGGGATCCTACGAGCAGTACTTC. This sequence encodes CASSPRRSGGSYEQYF.

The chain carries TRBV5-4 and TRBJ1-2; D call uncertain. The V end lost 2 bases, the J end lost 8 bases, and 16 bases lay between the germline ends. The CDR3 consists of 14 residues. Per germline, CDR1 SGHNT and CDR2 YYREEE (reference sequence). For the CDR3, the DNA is TGTGCCAGCAGCTTTGTTGGGAGGGAAAGCGGCTACACCTTC. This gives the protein CASSFVGRESGYTF.

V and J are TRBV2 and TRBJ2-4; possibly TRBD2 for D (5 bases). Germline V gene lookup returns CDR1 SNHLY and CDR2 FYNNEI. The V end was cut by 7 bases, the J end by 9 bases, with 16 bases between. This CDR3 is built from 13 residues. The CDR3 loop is CASNEGAGGIQYF. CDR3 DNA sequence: TGTGCCAGCAACGAGGGCGCGGGTGGCATTCAGTACTTC.

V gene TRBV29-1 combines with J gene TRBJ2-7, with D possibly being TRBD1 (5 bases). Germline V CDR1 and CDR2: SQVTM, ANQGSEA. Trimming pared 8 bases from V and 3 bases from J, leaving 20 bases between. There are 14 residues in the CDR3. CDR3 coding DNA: TGCAGCCCTAAAAAGTCGCATAGGGGCTACGAGCAGTACTTC. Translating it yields CSPKKSHRGYEQYF.

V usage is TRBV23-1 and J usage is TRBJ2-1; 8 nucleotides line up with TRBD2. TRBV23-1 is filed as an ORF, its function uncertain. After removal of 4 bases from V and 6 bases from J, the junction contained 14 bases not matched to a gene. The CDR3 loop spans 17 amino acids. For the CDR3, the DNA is TGCGCCAGCAGTCCAGAAACTCCGGGGGCGGGGGGCAATGAGCAGTTCTTC. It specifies CASSPETPGAGGNEQFF.

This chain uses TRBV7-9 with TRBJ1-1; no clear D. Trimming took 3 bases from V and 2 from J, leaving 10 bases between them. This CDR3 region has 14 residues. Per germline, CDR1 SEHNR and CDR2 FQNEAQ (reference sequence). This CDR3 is CASSLGRSNTEAFF. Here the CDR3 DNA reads TGTGCCAGCAGCTTGGGGAGAAGCAACACTGAAGCTTTCTTT.

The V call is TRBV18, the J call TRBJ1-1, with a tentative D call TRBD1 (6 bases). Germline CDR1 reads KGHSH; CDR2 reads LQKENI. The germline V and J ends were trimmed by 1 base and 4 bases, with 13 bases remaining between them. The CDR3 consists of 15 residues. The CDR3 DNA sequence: TGTGCCAGCTCACCACGGGCAGGGGAGAGCACTGAAGCTTTCTTT. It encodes CASSPRAGESTEAFF. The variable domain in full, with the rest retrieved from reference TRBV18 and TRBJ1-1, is NAGVMQNPRHLVRRRGQEARLRCSPMKGHSHVYWYRQLPEEGLKFMVYLQKENIIDESGMPKERFSAEFPKEGPSILRIQQVVRGDSAAYFCASSPRAGESTEAFFGQGTRLTVV.

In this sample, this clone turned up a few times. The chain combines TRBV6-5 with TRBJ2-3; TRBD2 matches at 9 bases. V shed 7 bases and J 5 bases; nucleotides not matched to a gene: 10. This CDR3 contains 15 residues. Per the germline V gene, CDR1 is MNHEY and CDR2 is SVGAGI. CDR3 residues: CASNPSGAKLDTQYF. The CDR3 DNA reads TGTGCCAGCAACCCTAGCGGGGCGAAGTTAGATACGCAGTATTTT.

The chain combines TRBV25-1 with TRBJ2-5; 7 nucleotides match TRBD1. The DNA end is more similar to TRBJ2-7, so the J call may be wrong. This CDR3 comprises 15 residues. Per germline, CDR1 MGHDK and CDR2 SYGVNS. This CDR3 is CASSPRQGTAYEQYF. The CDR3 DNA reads TGTGCCAGCAGCCCCCGTCAGGGGACAGCCTACGAGCAGTACTTC.

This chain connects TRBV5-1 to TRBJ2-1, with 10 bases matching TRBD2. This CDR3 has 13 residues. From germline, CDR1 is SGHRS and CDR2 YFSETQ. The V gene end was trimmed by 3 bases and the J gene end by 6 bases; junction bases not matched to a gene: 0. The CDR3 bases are TGCGCCAGCAGCTGGACTAGCGGCAATGAGCAGTTCTTC. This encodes CASSWTSGNEQFF.